The rows below give T cell receptor beta chains drawn from one sample of a study of T cells in Graves' hyperthyroidism and ophthalmopathy. TCRdb re-derived calls from the multiplex PCR reads in MiXCR, one entry per CDR3 protein. The sample consists of over 300,000 distinct CDR3 sequences, about 15% of them appearing once. The specimen was blood. The receptors were sampled from a woman aged 60 to 75 with Graves' hyperthyroidism. The CDR3 runs from the conserved cysteine through the conserved F or W. The D gene is left open where the match is weak. Clone size is given for some rows only: seen once, a few or many times, or a class if the clone is expanded.

clone_size	v_call	j_call	d_call	cdr3_nt	cdr3_aa
many	TRBV28	TRBJ2-1	-	TGTGCCACCAGCACGGGGGAGCTAATCAATGAGCAGTTCTTC	CATSTGELINEQFF
few	TRBV15	TRBJ2-2	-	TGTGCCACCAGCAGGCCGGGGGCAACCGGGGAGCTGTTTTTT	CATSRPGATGELFF
-	TRBV7-9	TRBJ2-3	-	TGTGCCAGCAGCCAAAGCGGCACAGATACGCAGTATTTT	CASSQSGTDTQYF
many	TRBV2	TRBJ2-5	TRBD2	TGTGCCAGCAGTAGCGGGAATTTTGGAGAGACCCAGTACTTC	CASSSGNFGETQYF
-	TRBV10-3	TRBJ2-7	TRBD1	TGTGCCATCAGCTTGACCGGACAGGGCCCCGAGCAGTACTTC	CAISLTGQGPEQYF
many	TRBV11-2	TRBJ2-1	TRBD2	TGTGCCAGCAGCTTAGCGGGGAGGGCCTACAATGAGCAGTTCTTC	CASSLAGRAYNEQFF
many	TRBV20-1	TRBJ1-5	-	TGCAGTGCTATTCCTGGCGCTTCGGGTCAGCCCCAGCATTTT	CSAIPGASGQPQHF
many	TRBV3-1	TRBJ2-2	-	TGTGCCAGCAGCCAAGATTGGGGGACACTCACCGGGGAGCTGTTTTTT	CASSQDWGTLTGELFF
few	TRBV19	TRBJ1-1	-	TGTGCCAGTAGTATCGGGCCGCCCCCGAAAACAGGGAAGAACACTGAAGCTTTCTTT	CASSIGPPPKTGKNTEAFF
many	TRBV5-1	TRBJ2-3	-	TGCGCCAGCAGCTTGGCACGGACCGGGGCAGATACGCAGTATTTT	CASSLARTGADTQYF
many	TRBV5-1	TRBJ2-3	TRBD2	TGCGCCAGCAGCCAGGAATGGCGGACTAGCGGGAGAGCGCTAGATACGCAGTATTTT	CASSQEWRTSGRALDTQYF